A single sample gave rise to the 12 T cell receptor beta chains below, sequenced in a study of shared clonotypes between healthy human individuals. This table comes from immunoSEQ multiplex PCR, and its TCRdb copy is limited to in-frame clones, with some not included. The table records about 1.1 million clones, about 80% of them present only once. Sequencing used memory CD4+ T cells from PBMCs. Subset here: CD45RA-negative fraction. The receptor source for this set is a man younger than 30 in good health. Some clones in this sample may be carry-over from other donors' samples.

The J gene is TRBJ2-7, the V gene TRBV5-5, with D possibly matching TRBD1 (6 bases). This CDR3 spans 13 amino acids. The germline CDR1 and CDR2 sequences are SGHKS and YYEKEE (reference sequence). Between the trimmed V and J ends, which lost 4 bases and 4 bases, there was a span of 12 bases. DNA for the CDR3: TGTGCCAGCAGCCAAATCCAGGGGTACGAGCAGTACTTC. Its protein is CASSQIQGYEQYF. The full variable domain, completed using reference TRBV5-5 and TRBJ2-7, is DAGVTQSPTHLIKTRGQQVTLRCSPISGHKSVSWYQQVLGQGPQFIFQYYEKEERGRGNFPDRFSARQFPNYSSELNVNALLLGDSALYLCASSQIQGYEQYFGPGTRLTVT.

The chain carries TRBV19 and TRBJ1-4; 7 nucleotides line up with TRBD1. Unmatched junction bases numbered 11, after V lost 6 bases and J lost 7 bases. Germline CDR1 reads LNHDA; CDR2 reads SQIVND (reference sequence). This CDR3 has 15 amino acids. The CDR3 reads CASSIGQAEGEKLFF. The DNA of the CDR3 is TGTGCCAGTAGCATCGGACAGGCCGAGGGTGAAAAACTGTTTTTT. Drawing the rest from reference TRBV19 and TRBJ1-4, the complete variable domain is DGGITQSPKYLFRKEGQNVTLSCEQNLNHDAMYWYRQDPGQGLRLIYYSQIVNDFQKGDIAEGYSVSREKKESFPLTVTSAQKNPTAFYLCASSIGQAEGEKLFFGSGTQLSVL.

This clone was recorded a few times. This chain links TRBV19 with TRBJ1-1; 11 bases align to TRBD1. The CDR3 is 15 amino acids. J was trimmed by 3 bases and V by 10 bases; bases with no gene match: 10. The germline V gene has CDR1 LNHDA and CDR2 SQIVND (reference sequence). The chain's CDR3 is CATRDRGNGYTEAFF. The CDR3 nucleotides read TGTGCCACCCGGGACAGGGGGAATGGGTACACTGAAGCTTTCTTT.

The chain joins TRBV15 to TRBJ1-2; D is undetermined. Germline V lookup: CDR1 LNHNV, CDR2 YYDKDF (reference sequence). V was pared by 0 bases and J by 3 bases, with 11 bases between. This CDR3 contains 15 residues. DNA of the CDR3: TGTGCCACCAGCAGAGATCATCCGGATTACTATGGCTACACCTTC. Its translation: CATSRDHPDYYGYTF.

This clone came up a few times. The gene calls are TRBV6-6 and TRBJ1-1, with TRBD1 matching over 8 bases. Trimming cost V 4 bases and J 1 base; bases outside gene matches: 2. Germline lookup yields CDR1 MNHNY and CDR2 SVGAGI (reference sequence). The CDR3 consists of 14 residues. The CDR3 loop reads CASSLDRGNTEAFF. The CDR3 region has the DNA TGTGCCAGCAGTTTAGACAGGGGGAACACTGAAGCTTTCTTT.

The CDR3 protein is CASSEALQASEAFF. The CDR3 nucleotides are TGTGCCAGCAGTGAAGCGCTTCAAGCTTCTGAAGCTTTCTTT. The rearrangement joins TRBV6-1 to TRBJ1-1; no firm D call. Germline V lookup: CDR1 MNHNS, CDR2 SASEGT. Trimming took 0 bases from V and 6 from J, leaving 11 bases between them. This CDR3 spans 14 amino acids.

The chain combines TRBV5-8 with TRBJ1-3, with 7 positions matching TRBD1. This CDR3 is 14 amino acids long. After removal of 2 bases from V and 9 bases from J, the junction contained 8 bases not matched to a gene. Germline CDR1 and CDR2: SGHTS and YDEGEE. This chain's CDR3 is CASSLATDRPTIYF. The CDR3 DNA sequence: TGTGCCAGCAGCTTAGCTACGGACAGGCCCACCATATATTTT.

This chain links TRBV5-4 with TRBJ2-6; no firm D call. Germline V gives CDR1 SGHNT, CDR2 YYREEE (reference sequence). The V end lost 3 bases, the J end lost 0 bases, and 13 bases lay between the germline ends. The CDR3 spans 17 residues. CDR3 DNA: TGTGCCAGCAGCTGGACCGCAGGCCGCTCTGGGGCCAACGTCCTGACTTTC. Its protein product is CASSWTAGRSGANVLTF.

This chain connects TRBV7-6 to TRBJ2-3, with D possibly TRBD2 on 6 matching bases. CDR1 is SGHVS and CDR2 is FNYEAQ in the germline V gene. The CDR3 loop spans 13 amino acids. Trimming removed 5 bases from V and 6 bases from J, with 12 bases in between. CDR3 protein: CASSLTSPDTQYF. As DNA, the CDR3 is TGTGCCAGCAGCCTAACTAGCCCCGATACGCAGTATTTT.

V gene TRBV6-6 combines with J gene TRBJ2-3; the D is unclear. This CDR3 is 13 amino acids long. The germline V and J ends were trimmed by 5 bases and 6 bases, with 12 bases remaining between them. Germline values: CDR1 MNHNY, CDR2 SVGAGI (reference sequence). The CDR3, as DNA: TGTGCCAGCAGTACAACAACGCCCGATACGCAGTATTTT. This gives the protein CASSTTTPDTQYF.

The chain is built from TRBV14 and TRBJ2-7, with 10 bases identical to TRBD2. Germline loops: CDR1 SGHDN, CDR2 FVKESK. The V segment lost 4 bases and the J segment 0 bases; nucleotides outside the gene matches: 3. The CDR3 consists of 15 residues. The CDR3 is CASSPGLASSYEQYF. The CDR3, as DNA: TGTGCCAGCAGCCCGGGACTAGCGAGCTCCTACGAGCAGTACTTC.

About this clone itself: Within the sample, other DNA sequences also encode this same CDR3. The chain is built from TRBV6-1 and TRBJ2-1, with TRBD2 matching 9 bases. V shed 9 bases, J shed 0 bases, and the junction held 3 bases outside the gene matches. The CDR3 runs to 14 residues. Germline V CDR1 and CDR2: MNHNS, SASEGT. The DNA for the CDR3 is TGTGCCAGTAGCGGGAGTCGCTCCTACAATGAGCAGTTCTTC. Translating gives CASSGSRSYNEQFF.